Following are 18 T cell receptor beta chains from one sample sequenced in a study of blood T cell repertoires in COVID-19. Sequenced by immunoSEQ multiplex PCR; TCRdb stores in-frame clones only, minus some. The sample carries 110,000 or so clones, approximately 92% recorded once. What was sequenced was peripheral blood. Source of these receptors: a man in his 70s with active or convalescent COVID-19.

This clone was observed once. The chain is built from TRBV19 and TRBJ2-7, with 7 bases aligning to TRBD2. The germline CDR1 and CDR2 sequences are LNHDA and SQIVND (reference sequence). V lost 6 bases, J lost 6 bases, and 11 bases stayed unmatched. This CDR3 is built from 14 residues. The CDR3 DNA follows: TGTGCCAGTAGCTCAGTTCGGACTAGAGGCGAGCAGTACTTC. As protein: CASSSVRTRGEQYF.

The V call is TRBV7-8, the J call TRBJ2-2; the D gene is possibly TRBD1 (5 bases). The CDR3 extends over 17 amino acids. CDR1 is SGHVS, CDR2 FQNEAQ, per germline. V lost 4 bases to trimming and J lost 0 bases, with 15 bases between them. CDR3 amino acids: CASSSVIGAANTGELFF. CDR3 in DNA: TGTGCCAGCAGCTCAGTAATAGGGGCCGCGAACACCGGGGAGCTGTTTTTT.

The chain employs TRBV11-3 and TRBJ2-1; the D gene is possibly TRBD2 (6 bases). The V end lost 5 bases, the J end lost 4 bases, and 9 bases lay between the germline ends. Germline V gene sequence: CDR1 SGHNT, CDR2 YENEEA. This CDR3 contains 13 residues. CDR3 bases: TGTGCCAGCAGCCGGGACTTGTACAATGAGCAGTTCTTC. This encodes CASSRDLYNEQFF.

This chain connects TRBV5-4 to TRBJ2-7, with TRBD2 matching 8 bases. The germline V gene has CDR1 SGHNT and CDR2 YYREEE (reference sequence). The CDR3 covers 14 residues. Trimming removed 7 bases from V and 0 bases from J; junction bases left unmatched: 6. CDR3 DNA sequence: TGTGCCAGCGGACTCGGGGGGGGCTCCTACGAGCAGTACTTC. It translates to CASGLGGGSYEQYF. Based on the CDR3 plus reference TRBV5-4 and TRBJ2-7, the full variable domain is ETGVTQSPTHLIKTRGQQVTLRCSSQSGHNTVSWYQQALGQGPQFIFQYYREEENGRGNFPPRFSGLQFPNYSSELNVNALELDDSALYLCASGLGGGSYEQYFGPGTRLTVT.

CDR3 in DNA: TGCGCCAGCAGTCAACGAGACAGAAATTATTATGGCTACACCTTC. This codes for CASSQRDRNYYGYTF. This sequence joins TRBV23-1 and TRBJ1-2; tentatively, D is TRBD1 (5 bases). TRBV23-1 is marked as an open reading frame, function uncertain. The CDR3 is 15 amino acids. V was cut by 2 bases and J by 5 bases, with 15 bases left in between.

The rearrangement joins TRBV11-2 to TRBJ2-3; 9 bases are a match to TRBD2. V lost 3 bases and J lost 4; bases outside the gene matches: 5. The germline V gene encodes CDR1 SGHAT and CDR2 FQNNGV. This CDR3 comprises 15 residues. CDR3 in amino acids: CASSFLAGVADTQYF. The CDR3 DNA reads as TGTGCCAGCAGCTTCTTAGCGGGAGTGGCAGATACGCAGTATTTT.

The V gene is TRBV19, the J gene TRBJ2-3; 12 bases are a match to TRBD1. V shed 5 bases and J 2 bases; nucleotides not matched to a gene: 14. Per the germline V gene, CDR1 is LNHDA and CDR2 is SQIVND (reference sequence). The CDR3 loop spans 19 amino acids. The CDR3 is CASSLVKGQGAIDTDTQYF. The CDR3 coding sequence is TGTGCCAGTAGTCTCGTTAAGGGACAGGGGGCGATAGACACAGATACGCAGTATTTT.

The V and J genes are TRBV10-3 and TRBJ1-6; the D gene is possibly TRBD1 (5 bases). V shed 3 bases and J shed 13 bases, with 19 bases lying between them. The CDR3 is 15 residues long. Germline assignment: CDR1 ENHRY and CDR2 SYGVKD. This chain's CDR3 is CAISDGPETGEPLHF. The CDR3 nucleotides are TGTGCCATCAGTGATGGACCAGAAACGGGGGAGCCCCTCCACTTT.

The gene calls are TRBV28 and TRBJ2-7, with 10 bases fitting TRBD2. V dropped 9 bases and J dropped 4; count of bases not matched to a gene: 21. Germline assignment: CDR1 MDHEN and CDR2 SYDVKM. CDR3 length: 18 amino acids. The CDR3 reads CASCGPSGSPGTPYEQYF. In nucleotides, the CDR3 is TGTGCCAGTTGTGGCCCTAGCGGGAGCCCAGGAACCCCGTACGAGCAGTACTTC. The full variable domain, rest sourced from reference TRBV28 and TRBJ2-7, is DVKVTQSSRYLVKRTGEKVFLECVQDMDHENMFWYRQDPGLGLRLIYFSYDVKMKEKGDIPEGYSVSREKKERFSLILESASTNQTSMYLCASCGPSGSPGTPYEQYFGPGTRLTVT.

This clone was counted between two and nine times. The gene calls are TRBV5-1 and TRBJ1-1; 7 positions match TRBD1. CDR1 and CDR2 from the germline V gene are SGHRS and YFSETQ. Trimming removed 5 bases from V and 3 bases from J; junction bases left unmatched: 1. The CDR3 runs to 12 residues. The CDR3, as DNA: TGCGCCAGCAGAACAGGGGACACTGAAGCTTTCTTT. It encodes CASRTGDTEAFF.

The chain has TRBV27 and TRBJ2-7; 14 bases align to TRBD2. The CDR3 contains 16 residues. With 7 bases clipped from V and 4 bases from J, the junction kept 9 bases outside the gene matches. The V gene's germline CDR1 is MNHEY and CDR2 SMNVEV (reference sequence). CDR3 bases: TGTGCCAGCACTGGACTAGCGGGAGGAAGCTCATACGAGCAGTACTTC. Protein: CASTGLAGGSSYEQYF.

This sequence joins TRBV28 and TRBJ1-1; TRBD1 might be the D (6 bases). Germline values: CDR1 MDHEN, CDR2 SYDVKM. V was trimmed by 3 bases and J by 1 base, leaving 9 bases between them. The CDR3 has 14 amino acids. CDR3 sequence (DNA): TGTGCCAGCAGTTTCGGGGGGCGGAACACTGAAGCTTTCTTT. Translated, it gives CASSFGGRNTEAFF.

The chain employs TRBV7-2 and TRBJ2-3; no definite D call. CDR3 size: 12 residues. The ends were cut back, 11 bases at V and 1 base at J, with 10 bases in the middle. Germline assignment: CDR1 SGHTA and CDR2 FQGNSA. CDR3 nucleotides: TGTGCCTGGCGGCTCGGCACAGATACGCAGTATTTT. It encodes CAWRLGTDTQYF. The whole variable domain, filled in from reference TRBV7-2 and TRBJ2-3, reads GAGVSQSPSNKVTEKGKDVELRCDPISGHTALYWYRQSLGQGLEFLIYFQGNSAPDKSGLPSDRFSAERTGGSVSTLTIQRTQQEDSAVYLCAWRLGTDTQYFGPGTRLTVL.

The chain carries TRBV5-7 and TRBJ2-1; D perhaps matches TRBD1 (5 bases). TRBV5-7 is labeled an ORF, and its function is uncertain. V gave up 4 bases and J gave up 3 bases, with 26 bases separating them. This CDR3 is built from 19 residues. In DNA form, the CDR3 reads TGTGCCAGCAGCCTCGCGAAAACAGGTCTCCCCCTAAACTACAATGAGCAGTTCTTC. Translated, it gives CASSLAKTGLPLNYNEQFF.

The chain couples TRBV3-1 (or the pseudogene TRBV3-2) to TRBJ2-1, with D possibly TRBD1 on 5 matching bases. V dropped 0 bases and J dropped 4 bases, with 19 bases sitting between them. The CDR3 extends over 18 amino acids. Germline assignment: CDR1 LGHDT and CDR2 YNNKEL (reference sequence). For the CDR3, the DNA is TGTGCCAGCAGCCAAGATCCCAGGGTGAAGGGTGAATACAATGAGCAGTTCTTC. It is translated as CASSQDPRVKGEYNEQFF.

The chain links TRBV28 to TRBJ1-5, with no clear D. Germline V gives CDR1 MDHEN, CDR2 SYDVKM. CDR3 length: 14 residues. V lost 7 bases and J 3 bases, leaving 13 bases between the germline ends. The CDR3 bases are TGTGCCAGCACCCCGGGTGGAAACAATCAGCCCCAGCATTTT. It is translated as CASTPGGNNQPQHF. Full variable domain (outside the CDR3, taken from reference TRBV28 and TRBJ1-5): DVKVTQSSRYLVKRTGEKVFLECVQDMDHENMFWYRQDPGLGLRLIYFSYDVKMKEKGDIPEGYSVSREKKERFSLILESASTNQTSMYLCASTPGGNNQPQHFGDGTRLSIL.

The chain uses TRBV15 and TRBJ2-2, with a weak D call TRBD1 (6 bases). The V end was cut by 8 bases, the J end by 0 bases, with 13 bases between. Per germline, CDR1 LNHNV and CDR2 YYDKDF (reference sequence). The CDR3 loop spans 15 amino acids. The DNA of the CDR3 is TGTGCCACCTCAGACAGGCTCGCGAACACCGGGGAGCTGTTTTTT. As protein: CATSDRLANTGELFF.

J is TRBJ2-3 and V is TRBV7-2; the D is unclear. Germline V gives CDR1 SGHTA, CDR2 FQGNSA. The CDR3 has 14 residues. Trimming cost V 5 bases and J 2 bases, with 11 bases left between them. CDR3 nucleotides: TGTGCCAGCAGCCGTACAGAGTCCACAGATACGCAGTATTTT. Its translation is CASSRTESTDTQYF.